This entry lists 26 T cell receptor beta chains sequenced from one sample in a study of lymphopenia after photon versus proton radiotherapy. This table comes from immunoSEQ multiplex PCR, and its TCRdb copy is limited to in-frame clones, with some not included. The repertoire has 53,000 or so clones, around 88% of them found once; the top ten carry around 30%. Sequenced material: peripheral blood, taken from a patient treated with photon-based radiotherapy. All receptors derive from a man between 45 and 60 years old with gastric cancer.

CDR3 coding DNA: TGTGCCACTACAGGGGGGATGAACACTGAAGCTTTCTTT. Its translation is CATTGGMNTEAFF. The genes are TRBV2 and TRBJ1-1, with 8 nucleotides matching TRBD1. Trimming cost V 10 bases and J 0 bases; bases outside gene matches: 4. Per the germline V gene, CDR1 is SNHLY and CDR2 is FYNNEI. CDR3 size: 13 residues.

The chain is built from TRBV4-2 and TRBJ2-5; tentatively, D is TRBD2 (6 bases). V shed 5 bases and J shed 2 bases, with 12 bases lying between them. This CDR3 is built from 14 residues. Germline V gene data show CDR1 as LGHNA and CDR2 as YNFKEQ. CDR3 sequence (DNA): TGTGCCAGCAGCATACTAGCTTTACAAGAGACCCAGTACTTC. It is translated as CASSILALQETQYF.

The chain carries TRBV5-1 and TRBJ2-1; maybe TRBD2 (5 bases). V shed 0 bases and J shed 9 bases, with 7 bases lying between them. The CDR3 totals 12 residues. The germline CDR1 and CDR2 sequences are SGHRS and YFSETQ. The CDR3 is CASSLDRGEQFF. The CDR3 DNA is TGCGCCAGCAGCTTGGATCGGGGTGAGCAGTTCTTC.

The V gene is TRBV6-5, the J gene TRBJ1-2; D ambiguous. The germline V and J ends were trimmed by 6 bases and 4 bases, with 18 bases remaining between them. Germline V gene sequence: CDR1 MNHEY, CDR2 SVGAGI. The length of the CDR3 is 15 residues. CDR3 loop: CASSRGPTSIYGYTF. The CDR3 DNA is TGTGCCAGCAGCCGCGGTCCCACGAGCATCTATGGCTACACCTTC.

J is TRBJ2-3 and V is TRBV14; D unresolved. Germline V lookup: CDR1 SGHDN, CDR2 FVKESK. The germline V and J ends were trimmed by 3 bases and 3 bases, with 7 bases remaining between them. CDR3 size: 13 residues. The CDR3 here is CASSHFGTDTQYF. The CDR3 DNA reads TGTGCCAGCAGCCACTTTGGAACAGATACGCAGTATTTT.

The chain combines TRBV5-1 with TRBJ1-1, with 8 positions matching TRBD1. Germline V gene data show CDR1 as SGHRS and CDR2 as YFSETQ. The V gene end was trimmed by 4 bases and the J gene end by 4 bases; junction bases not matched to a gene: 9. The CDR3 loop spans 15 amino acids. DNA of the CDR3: TGCGCCAGCAGCCCACGGACAGGGCCGGGCACTGAAGCTTTCTTT. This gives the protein CASSPRTGPGTEAFF.

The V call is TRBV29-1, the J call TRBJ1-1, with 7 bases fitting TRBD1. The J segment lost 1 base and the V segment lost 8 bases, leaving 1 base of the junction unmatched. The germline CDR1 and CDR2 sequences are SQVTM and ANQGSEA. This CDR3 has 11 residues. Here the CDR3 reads CSYRGNTEAFF. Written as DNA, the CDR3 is TGCAGCTACAGGGGGAACACTGAAGCTTTCTTT.

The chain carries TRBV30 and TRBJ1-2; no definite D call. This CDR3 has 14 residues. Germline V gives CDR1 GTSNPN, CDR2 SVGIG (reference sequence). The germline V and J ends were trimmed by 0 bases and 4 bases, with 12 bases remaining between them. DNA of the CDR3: TGTGCCTGGAGTGTCGGGTCACTTCGCTATGGCTACACCTTC. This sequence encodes CAWSVGSLRYGYTF.

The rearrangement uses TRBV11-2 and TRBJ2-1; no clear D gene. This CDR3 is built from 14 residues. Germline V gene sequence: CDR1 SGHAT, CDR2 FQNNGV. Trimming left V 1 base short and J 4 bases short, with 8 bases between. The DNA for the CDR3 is TGTGCCAGCAGCTTAGTCCGCAGATACAATGAGCAGTTCTTC. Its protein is CASSLVRRYNEQFF. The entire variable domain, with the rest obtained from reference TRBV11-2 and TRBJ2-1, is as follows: EAGVAQSPRYKIIEKRQSVAFWCNPISGHATLYWYQQILGQGPKLLIQFQNNGVVDDSQLPKDRFSAERLKGVDSTLKIQPAKLEDSAVYLCASSLVRRYNEQFFGPGTRLTVL.

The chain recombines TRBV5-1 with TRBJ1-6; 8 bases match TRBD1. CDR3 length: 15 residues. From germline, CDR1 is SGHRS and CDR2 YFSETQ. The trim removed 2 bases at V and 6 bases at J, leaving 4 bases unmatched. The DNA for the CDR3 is TGCGCCAGCAGCTTTGACAGGGGCGCTAATTCACCCCTCCACTTT. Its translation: CASSFDRGANSPLHF.

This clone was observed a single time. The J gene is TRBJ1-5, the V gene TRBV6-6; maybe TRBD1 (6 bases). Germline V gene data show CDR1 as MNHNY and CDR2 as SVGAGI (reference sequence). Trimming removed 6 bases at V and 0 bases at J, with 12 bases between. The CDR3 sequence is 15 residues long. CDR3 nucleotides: TGTGCCAGCAGATTGACAGGAGTTAGCAATCAGCCCCAGCATTTT. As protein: CASRLTGVSNQPQHF.

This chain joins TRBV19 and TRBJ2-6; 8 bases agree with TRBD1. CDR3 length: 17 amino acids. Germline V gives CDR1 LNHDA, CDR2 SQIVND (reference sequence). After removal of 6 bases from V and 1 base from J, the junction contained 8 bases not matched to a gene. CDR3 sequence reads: CASRQGVSSSGANVLTF. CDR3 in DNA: TGTGCCAGTAGACAGGGGGTGTCCTCGTCTGGGGCCAACGTCCTGACTTTC.

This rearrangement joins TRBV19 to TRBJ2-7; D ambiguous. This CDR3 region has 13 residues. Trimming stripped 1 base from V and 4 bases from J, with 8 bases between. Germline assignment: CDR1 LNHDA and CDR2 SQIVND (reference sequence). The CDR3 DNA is TGTGCCAGTAGTATAGCGACCGAATACGAGCAGTACTTC. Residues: CASSIATEYEQYF.

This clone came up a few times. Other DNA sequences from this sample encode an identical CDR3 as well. In DNA, the CDR3 is TGTGCCAGCAGTTACTCGATTGGTCGGGGCTTAGAGACCCAGTACTTC. Translating it yields CASSYSIGRGLETQYF. The gene calls are TRBV6-5 and TRBJ2-5; D tentatively reads TRBD1 or TRBD2 (5 bases each). CDR1 is MNHEY, CDR2 SVGAGI, per germline. This CDR3 region has 16 residues. V was trimmed by 0 bases and J by 4 bases, leaving 15 bases between them.

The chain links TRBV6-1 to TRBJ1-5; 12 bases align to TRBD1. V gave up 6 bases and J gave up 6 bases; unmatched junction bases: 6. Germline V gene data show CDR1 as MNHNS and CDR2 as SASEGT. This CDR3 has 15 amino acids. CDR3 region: CASRGQGALGQPQHF. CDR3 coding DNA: TGTGCCAGCAGGGGACAGGGGGCGTTGGGTCAGCCCCAGCATTTT.

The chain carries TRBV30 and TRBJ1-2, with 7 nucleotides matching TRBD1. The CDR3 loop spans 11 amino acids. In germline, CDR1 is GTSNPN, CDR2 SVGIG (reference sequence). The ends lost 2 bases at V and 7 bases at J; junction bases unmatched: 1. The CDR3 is CAWSNRGGYTF. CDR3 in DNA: TGTGCCTGGAGTAACAGGGGTGGCTACACCTTC.

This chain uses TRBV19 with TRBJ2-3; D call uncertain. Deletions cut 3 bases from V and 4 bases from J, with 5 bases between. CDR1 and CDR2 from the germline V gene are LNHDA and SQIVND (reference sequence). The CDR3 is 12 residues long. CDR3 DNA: TGTGCCAGTAGTATCTCCGCAGATACGCAGTATTTT. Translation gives CASSISADTQYF.

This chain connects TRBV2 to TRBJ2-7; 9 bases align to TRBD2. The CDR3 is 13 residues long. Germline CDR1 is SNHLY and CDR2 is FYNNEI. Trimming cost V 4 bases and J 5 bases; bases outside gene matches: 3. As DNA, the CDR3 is TGTGCCAGCAGTGGGCGGGAGGGCCACGAGCAGTACTTC. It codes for CASSGREGHEQYF. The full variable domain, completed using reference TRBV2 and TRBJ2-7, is EPEVTQTPSHQVTQMGQEVILRCVPISNHLYFYWYRQILGQKVEFLVSFYNNEISEKSEIFDDQFSVERPDGSNFTLKIRSTKLEDSAMYFCASSGREGHEQYFGPGTRLTVT.

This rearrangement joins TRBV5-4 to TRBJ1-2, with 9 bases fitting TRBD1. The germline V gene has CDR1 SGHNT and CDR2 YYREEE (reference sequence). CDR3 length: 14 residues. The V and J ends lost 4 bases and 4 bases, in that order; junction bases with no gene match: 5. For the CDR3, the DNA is TGTGCCAGCAGCGCCCGGGACAGGGCCTATGGCTACACCTTC. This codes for CASSARDRAYGYTF.

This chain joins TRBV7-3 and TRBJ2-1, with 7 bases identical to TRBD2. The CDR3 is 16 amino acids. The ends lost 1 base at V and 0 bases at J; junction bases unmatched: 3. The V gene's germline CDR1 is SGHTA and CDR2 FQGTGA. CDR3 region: CASSLRGGSSYNEQFF. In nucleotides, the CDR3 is TGTGCCAGCAGCTTAAGGGGCGGGAGCTCCTACAATGAGCAGTTCTTC.

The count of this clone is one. The CDR3 here is CAWRYPRAQGAFF. The CDR3 coding sequence is TGTGCCTGGAGATATCCCCGGGCCCAAGGAGCTTTCTTT. The genes are TRBV30 and TRBJ1-1, with D hard to call. Germline-derived CDR1 and CDR2 are GTSNPN and SVGIG (reference sequence). The CDR3 consists of 13 residues. V was pared by 3 bases and J by 10 bases, with 18 bases between.

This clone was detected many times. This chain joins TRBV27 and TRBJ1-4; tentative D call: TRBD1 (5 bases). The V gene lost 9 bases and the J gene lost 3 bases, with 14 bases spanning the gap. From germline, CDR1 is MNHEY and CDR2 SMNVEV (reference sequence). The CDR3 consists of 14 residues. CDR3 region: CASRLQGSNEKLFF. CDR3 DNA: TGTGCCAGTCGCCTCCAGGGATCTAATGAAAAACTGTTTTTT.

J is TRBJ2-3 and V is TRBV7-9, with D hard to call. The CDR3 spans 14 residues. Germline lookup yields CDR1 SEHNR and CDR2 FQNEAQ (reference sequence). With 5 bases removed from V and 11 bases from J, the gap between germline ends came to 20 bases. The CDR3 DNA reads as TGTGCCAGCAGCCCTATAGTAGGTGAAGGGAAGCAGTATTTT. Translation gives CASSPIVGEGKQYF.

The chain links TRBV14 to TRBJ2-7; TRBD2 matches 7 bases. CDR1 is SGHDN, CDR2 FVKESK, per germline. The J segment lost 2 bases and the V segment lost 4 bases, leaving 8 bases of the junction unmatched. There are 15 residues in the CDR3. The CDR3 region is CASSLISGLAYEQYF. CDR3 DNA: TGTGCCAGCAGCCTTATTAGCGGGTTAGCCTACGAGCAGTACTTC.

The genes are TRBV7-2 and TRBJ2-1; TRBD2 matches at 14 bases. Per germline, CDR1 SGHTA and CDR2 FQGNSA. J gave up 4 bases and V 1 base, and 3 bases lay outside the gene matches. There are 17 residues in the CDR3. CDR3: CASSLVRLAGGYNEQFF. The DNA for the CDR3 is TGTGCCAGCAGCTTAGTGAGACTAGCGGGAGGGTACAATGAGCAGTTCTTC.

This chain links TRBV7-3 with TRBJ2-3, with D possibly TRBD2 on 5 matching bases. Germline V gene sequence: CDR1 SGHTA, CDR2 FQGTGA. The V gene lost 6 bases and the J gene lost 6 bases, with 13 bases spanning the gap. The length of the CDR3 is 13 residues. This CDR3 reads CASSLAREDTQYF. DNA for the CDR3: TGTGCCAGCAGTTTAGCGAGGGAGGATACGCAGTATTTT.